Below are 9 T cell receptor beta chains sequenced from a single sample in a study of vaccination and CD4 T cells after COVID-19. This sample's treatment: roughly 11-day PBMC culture with coronavirus spike peptide pools or control peptides (ViraFEST assay). Those CD4+ T cells from the unexposed donor predate the COVID-19 pandemic (2011-2018). These receptors have no known antigen. Cultured CD4+ T-cell DNA underwent Oncomine TCR Beta short-read sequencing. Researchers extracted genomic DNA from CD4+ T cells that had been cultured. From the PCR reads, TCRdb called clonotypes with MiXCR, one entry per CDR3 protein. The sample lists approximately 11,000 distinct CDR3 sequences, about 39% occurring once. The sample consisted of CD4+ T cells from blood, cultured in vitro. These receptor sequences come from a human donor in good health.

This clonotype was seen a few times. The chain joins TRBV25-1 to TRBJ1-5, with D perhaps TRBD1 (5 bases). Germline CDR1 MGHDK, CDR2 SYGVNS. The CDR3 loop spans 13 amino acids. V was clipped by 1 base and J by 4 bases, with 5 bases between them. Written as DNA, the CDR3 is TGTGCCAGCAGTGAATCAGGGAATCAGCCCCAGCATTTT. This codes for CASSESGNQPQHF.

The gene calls are TRBV6-2 or TRBV6-3 and TRBJ2-1, with TRBD2 as a possible D gene (6 bases). V gave up 5 bases and J gave up 5 bases, with 13 bases separating them. The germline gives CDR1 MNHEY, CDR2 SVGEGT. The CDR3 runs 14 residues. The CDR3 DNA reads as TGTGCCAGCAGTAGAGGGGACTGGAACAATGAGCAGTTCTTC. Translated, it gives CASSRGDWNNEQFF.

By sample fraction, this clonotype is large. V gene TRBV15 combines with J gene TRBJ1-4; TRBD1 aligns across 7 bases. The length of the CDR3 is 16 residues. The V gene end was trimmed by 4 bases and the J gene end by 2 bases; junction bases not matched to a gene: 7. Germline V lookup: CDR1 LNHNV, CDR2 YYDKDF (reference sequence). The DNA for the CDR3 is TGTGCCACCAGCACCTACAGGGGAGACACTAATGAAAAACTGTTTTTT. Its protein is CATSTYRGDTNEKLFF.

The chain links TRBV10-2 to TRBJ1-1, with a tentative D call TRBD1 (5 bases). CDR3 length: 13 amino acids. CDR1 and CDR2 (germline): WSHSY, SAAADI. V lost 4 bases and J lost 2, with 8 bases in between. The chain's CDR3 is CASSARGNTEAFF. DNA of the CDR3: TGCGCCAGCAGTGCTAGGGGTAACACTGAAGCTTTCTTT.

In this sample, this clonotype turned up a few times. The chain couples TRBV2 to TRBJ1-1; the match to TRBD1 covers 8 bases. Germline V gene data show CDR1 as SNHLY and CDR2 as FYNNEI. The CDR3 has 11 residues. The junction had 4 bases not matched to a gene; V was cut back by 6 bases and J by 10 bases. Here the CDR3 reads CASSRGLGAFF. In DNA, the CDR3 is TGTGCCAGCAGCAGGGGGCTAGGAGCTTTCTTT.

CDR3 loop: CASRWTGDTEAFF. The CDR3 nucleotides read TGTGCCAGCAGGTGGACAGGGGACACTGAAGCTTTCTTT. This chain joins TRBV7-2 and TRBJ1-1; TRBD1 aligns across 9 bases. This CDR3 spans 13 amino acids. The V segment lost 6 bases and the J segment 3 bases; nucleotides outside the gene matches: 2. Germline values: CDR1 SGHTA, CDR2 FQGNSA. The variable domain in full, completed from reference TRBV7-2 and TRBJ1-1, reads GAGVSQSPSNKVTEKGKDVELRCDPISGHTALYWYRQSLGQGLEFLIYFQGNSAPDKSGLPSDRFSAERTGGSVSTLTIQRTQQEDSAVYLCASRWTGDTEAFFGQGTRLTVV.

By sample fraction, this clonotype is medium-sized. J is TRBJ1-1 and V is TRBV7-2, with 8 nucleotides matching TRBD1. The trim removed 5 bases at V and 1 base at J, leaving 6 bases unmatched. Germline assignment: CDR1 SGHTA and CDR2 FQGNSA. CDR3 length: 15 amino acids. The CDR3 reads CASSRGDRRNTEAFF. The CDR3, as DNA: TGTGCCAGCAGCAGAGGGGACAGGAGGAACACTGAAGCTTTCTTT.

This chain uses TRBV19 with TRBJ1-1; 8 positions agree with TRBD1. Germline CDR1 LNHDA, CDR2 SQIVND (reference sequence). J gave up 5 bases and V 6 bases, and 5 bases lay outside the gene matches. The CDR3 has 13 amino acids. The CDR3 reads CASRDRVRTEAFF. The CDR3 bases are TGTGCCAGTAGGGACAGGGTTCGGACTGAAGCTTTCTTT.

The rearrangement joins TRBV10-2 to TRBJ2-2; 13 nucleotides line up with TRBD2. The CDR3 runs 15 residues. Germline V CDR1 and CDR2: WSHSY, SAAADI. V dropped 4 bases and J dropped 5; count of bases not matched to a gene: 1. CDR3 sequence: CASSALAGGTGELFF. The CDR3 DNA reads as TGCGCCAGCAGTGCACTAGCGGGAGGGACCGGGGAGCTGTTTTTT.